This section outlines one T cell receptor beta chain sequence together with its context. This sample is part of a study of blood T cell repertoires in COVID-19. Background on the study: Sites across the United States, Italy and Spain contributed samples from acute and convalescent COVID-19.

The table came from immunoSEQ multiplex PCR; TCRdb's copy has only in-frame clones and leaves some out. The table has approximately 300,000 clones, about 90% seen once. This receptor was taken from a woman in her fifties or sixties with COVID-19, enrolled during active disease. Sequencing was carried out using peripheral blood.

The CDR3, as DNA: TGTGCCAGCAGCGTCCAAAGAGGGGGGGGCACAGATACGCAGTATTTT. This encodes CASSVQRGGGTDTQYF. This chain uses TRBV9 with TRBJ2-3; tentatively, D is TRBD2 (7 bases). V gave up 2 bases and J gave up 1 base, with 14 bases separating them. This CDR3 region has 16 residues. Germline V gene lookup returns CDR1 SGDLS and CDR2 YYNGEE.